The rows below give T cell receptor beta chains drawn from one sample of a study of cytomegalovirus exposure and HLA in healthy donors. The assay was immunoSEQ multiplex PCR, and TCRdb's table has in-frame clones only and misses some. This table holds roughly 140,000 clones, roughly 85% found once. The source material was PBMCs. The source is a male donor in good health and CMV-seronegative. The CDR3 runs from the conserved cysteine through the conserved F or W. Each record gives: V gene, J gene, CDR3 length, CDR3 protein.

V gene: TRBV5-5
J gene: TRBJ1-1
CDR3 length: 15
CDR3 protein: CASSWAPLTDTEAFF

V gene: TRBV29-1
J gene: TRBJ1-2
CDR3 length: 14
CDR3 protein: CSVEGRGGAHGYTF

V gene: TRBV7-9
J gene: TRBJ1-1
CDR3 length: 13
CDR3 protein: CASSLGAGASAFF

V gene: TRBV7-9
J gene: TRBJ2-1
CDR3 length: 12
CDR3 protein: CSSSFGRAEQFF

V gene: TRBV4-3
J gene: TRBJ1-5
CDR3 length: 16
CDR3 protein: CASSQDQGQGHQPQHF

V gene: TRBV20-1
J gene: TRBJ2-7
CDR3 length: 11
CDR3 protein: CSVWAGDEQYF

V gene: TRBV18
J gene: TRBJ2-7
CDR3 length: 16
CDR3 protein: CASSPVPRQGGNEQYF

V gene: TRBV6-4
J gene: TRBJ2-3
CDR3 length: 14
CDR3 protein: CASSPGTDTDTQYF

V gene: TRBV15
J gene: TRBJ1-2
CDR3 length: 14
CDR3 protein: CATSRDLEDYGYTF

V gene: TRBV25-1
J gene: TRBJ2-1
CDR3 length: 17
CDR3 protein: CASSGFGLAGGYNEQFF

V gene: TRBV6-4
J gene: TRBJ2-2
CDR3 length: 15
CDR3 protein: CASSEKSGGTGELFF

V gene: TRBV7-9
J gene: TRBJ1-1
CDR3 length: 13
CDR3 protein: CASTRDRSGEAFF

V gene: TRBV7-9
J gene: TRBJ2-3
CDR3 length: 16
CDR3 protein: CASSQTWTRNTDTQYF

V gene: TRBV7-9
J gene: TRBJ1-5
CDR3 length: 17
CDR3 protein: CASSFSLGGGWNQPQHF

V gene: TRBV13
J gene: TRBJ2-3
CDR3 length: 15
CDR3 protein: CASSLGPAYTDTQYF

V gene: TRBV7-9
J gene: TRBJ1-5
CDR3 length: 15
CDR3 protein: CASSPGQGADQPQHF

V gene: TRBV2
J gene: TRBJ1-5
CDR3 length: 18
CDR3 protein: CASSATGSTYPYGQPQHF

V gene: TRBV7-9
J gene: TRBJ1-5
CDR3 length: 12
CDR3 protein: CSSSSYGQPQHF

V gene: TRBV18
J gene: TRBJ1-1
CDR3 length: 16
CDR3 protein: CASSPLGTGRVTEAFF

V gene: TRBV6-5
J gene: TRBJ1-2
CDR3 length: 12
CDR3 protein: CASSETGQGYTF

V gene: TRBV5-4
J gene: TRBJ2-1
CDR3 length: 15
CDR3 protein: CASSLDGGRVNEQFF

V gene: TRBV2
J gene: TRBJ2-1
CDR3 length: 15
CDR3 protein: CASRGLAGETNEQFF

V gene: TRBV9
J gene: TRBJ1-4
CDR3 length: 14
CDR3 protein: CASSVGGGGEKLFF

V gene: TRBV7-9
J gene: TRBJ1-1
CDR3 length: 15
CDR3 protein: CASSLGTGSVAEAFF

V gene: TRBV11-2
J gene: TRBJ1-6
CDR3 length: 13
CDR3 protein: CASSWDSNSPLHF

V gene: TRBV2
J gene: TRBJ2-1
CDR3 length: 16
CDR3 protein: CASSTSGTSGGNEQFF

V gene: TRBV19
J gene: TRBJ1-1
CDR3 length: 14
CDR3 protein: CASSTGNLNTEAFF

V gene: TRBV6-5
J gene: TRBJ2-5
CDR3 length: 13
CDR3 protein: CASSSTGKETQYF

V gene: TRBV5-6
J gene: TRBJ1-2
CDR3 length: 12
CDR3 protein: CASSSTGWGYTF

V gene: TRBV5-1
J gene: TRBJ2-3
CDR3 length: 17
CDR3 protein: CASSREKGQGRTDTQYF

V gene: TRBV27
J gene: TRBJ2-1
CDR3 length: 17
CDR3 protein: CASSSLAGERAYNEQFF

V gene: TRBV9
J gene: TRBJ2-1
CDR3 length: 18
CDR3 protein: CASSLGTSGGLSYNEQFF

V gene: TRBV13
J gene: TRBJ2-1
CDR3 length: 14
CDR3 protein: CASSRRVPYNEQFF

V gene: TRBV5-1
J gene: TRBJ2-1
CDR3 length: 15
CDR3 protein: CASSLGASGDNEQFF

V gene: TRBV5-6
J gene: TRBJ2-2
CDR3 length: 16
CDR3 protein: CASSPRDRGPTGELFF

V gene: TRBV30
J gene: TRBJ2-1
CDR3 length: 14
CDR3 protein: CAWKGLAGSNEQFF

V gene: TRBV4-1
J gene: TRBJ2-2
CDR3 length: 15
CDR3 protein: CASSRTSGNTGELFF

V gene: TRBV25-1
J gene: TRBJ2-3
CDR3 length: 14
CDR3 protein: CASSERAGADTQYF

V gene: TRBV7-9
J gene: TRBJ1-2
CDR3 length: 12
CDR3 protein: CAGARGVYGYTF

V gene: TRBV6-5
J gene: TRBJ2-1
CDR3 length: 15
CDR3 protein: CASSLLAGGPGEQFF

V gene: TRBV5-1
J gene: TRBJ2-3
CDR3 length: 16
CDR3 protein: CASTYLQGTSTDTQYF

V gene: TRBV6-6
J gene: TRBJ1-2
CDR3 length: 12
CDR3 protein: CAISTGDYGYTF